Presented here are 16 T cell receptor beta chains from one specimen sequenced in a study of T cells after yellow fever vaccination. One entry per CDR3 protein results from TCRdb running MiXCR on the 5' RACE reads. The profile shows a few hundred thousand distinct CDR3 sequences, about 3.9% of them singletons. Source: PBMCs, taken 15 days after the yellow fever booster vaccination. The source is a man between 18 and 35 years old who received the YFV17D yellow fever vaccine.

This clonotype was found many times. The rearrangement uses TRBV7-9 and TRBJ1-1, with D perhaps matching TRBD1 (5 bases). The CDR3 is made up of 15 amino acids. Trimming pared 1 base from V and 11 bases from J, leaving 20 bases between. The germline V gene encodes CDR1 SEHNR and CDR2 FQNEAQ (reference sequence). As DNA, the CDR3 is TGTGCCAGCAGCTTAGACAGCAGGGCCTCTGGGCGTGCTTTCTTT. It encodes CASSLDSRASGRAFF. The whole variable domain, remainder taken from reference TRBV7-9 and TRBJ1-1, is DTGVSQNPRHKITKRGQNVTFRCDPISEHNRLYWYRQTLGQGPEFLTYFQNEAQLEKSRLLSDRFSAERPKGSFSTLEIQRTEQGDSAMYLCASSLDSRASGRAFFGQGTRLTVV.

This clonotype was counted at least ten times. The CDR3 region is CASSSGTFSSYNEQFF. The CDR3, as DNA: TGCGCCAGCAGCTCCGGGACTTTCAGCTCCTACAATGAGCAGTTCTTC. The V gene is TRBV5-1, the J gene TRBJ2-1, with D possibly matching TRBD2 (6 bases). Germline V gene data show CDR1 as SGHRS and CDR2 as YFSETQ. CDR3 length: 16 residues. Between the trimmed V and J ends, which lost 3 bases and 0 bases, there was a span of 13 bases.

This clonotype was detected ten times or more. This chain connects TRBV5-5 to TRBJ1-2; tentatively, D is TRBD1 (5 bases). Deletions cut 4 bases from V and 5 bases from J, with 12 bases between. The germline gives CDR1 SGHKS, CDR2 YYEKEE (reference sequence). The length of the CDR3 is 13 residues. CDR3 residues: CASSLTVQYGYTF. The CDR3 bases are TGTGCCAGCAGCCTGACAGTTCAATATGGCTACACCTTC. Combining the CDR3 with reference TRBV5-5 and TRBJ1-2 gives the whole variable domain DAGVTQSPTHLIKTRGQQVTLRCSPISGHKSVSWYQQVLGQGPQFIFQYYEKEERGRGNFPDRFSARQFPNYSSELNVNALLLGDSALYLCASSLTVQYGYTFGSGTRLTVV.

This clonotype has only a few counts. This chain links TRBV29-1 with TRBJ1-2; D might be TRBD1 (5 bases). The ends were cut back, 0 bases at V and 8 bases at J, with 16 bases in the middle. CDR3 length: 14 residues. The germline gives CDR1 SQVTM, CDR2 ANQGSEA. The CDR3 region is CSVEEGPRGDGYTF. The CDR3 DNA follows: TGCAGCGTTGAAGAGGGGCCCCGAGGGGACGGCTACACCTTC. Complete variable domain (other parts from reference TRBV29-1 and TRBJ1-2): SAVISQKPSRDICQRGTSLTIQCQVDSQVTMMFWYRQQPGQSLTLIATANQGSEATYESGFVIDKFPISRPNLTFSTLTVSNMSPEDSSIYLCSVEEGPRGDGYTFGSGTRLTVV.

There are many counts of this clonotype. The J gene is TRBJ2-5, the V gene TRBV7-2; 7 bases align to TRBD2. V lost 1 base to trimming and J lost 5 bases; unmatched junction nucleotides: 7. The CDR3 totals 15 residues. Germline V gene data show CDR1 as SGHTA and CDR2 as FQGNSA. The CDR3 loop reads CASSLDGLVWETQYF. In nucleotides, the CDR3 is TGTGCCAGCAGCTTAGACGGACTAGTGTGGGAGACCCAGTACTTC.

The table lists this clonotype with many counts. The V gene is TRBV7-9, the J gene TRBJ1-2, with TRBD1 as a possible D gene (5 bases). The CDR3 is 13 residues long. Trimming stripped 2 bases from V and 3 bases from J, with 7 bases between. Germline assignment: CDR1 SEHNR and CDR2 FQNEAQ (reference sequence). CDR3: CASSLSRDYGYTF. The CDR3, as DNA: TGTGCCAGCAGCTTAAGCAGGGACTATGGCTACACCTTC. The whole variable domain, remainder taken from reference TRBV7-9 and TRBJ1-2, is DTGVSQNPRHKITKRGQNVTFRCDPISEHNRLYWYRQTLGQGPEFLTYFQNEAQLEKSRLLSDRFSAERPKGSFSTLEIQRTEQGDSAMYLCASSLSRDYGYTFGSGTRLTVV.

This clonotype appeared many times. The rearrangement uses TRBV7-6 and TRBJ1-5; D remains unclear. V was shortened by 5 bases and J by 0 bases, with 5 bases between the two germline ends. The CDR3 covers 13 residues. The germline V gene encodes CDR1 SGHVS and CDR2 FNYEAQ. The CDR3 DNA reads TGTGCCAGCAGCCTAAATAGCAATCAGCCCCAGCATTTT. It specifies CASSLNSNQPQHF. Together with reference TRBV7-6 and TRBJ1-5, the CDR3 gives the full variable domain: GAGVSQSPRYKVTKRGQDVALRCDPISGHVSLYWYRQALGQGPEFLTYFNYEAQQDKSGLPNDRFSAERPEGSISTLTIQRTEQRDSAMYRCASSLNSNQPQHFGDGTRLSIL.

This clonotype was seen at least ten times. This chain uses TRBV7-2 with TRBJ1-1; D is unresolved. CDR1 SGHTA and CDR2 FQGNSA come from the germline V gene. V dropped 1 base and J dropped 1 base, with 10 bases sitting between them. The CDR3 is made up of 15 amino acids. CDR3 sequence: CASSLVGWGNTEAFF. CDR3 bases: TGTGCCAGCAGCTTAGTCGGGTGGGGGAACACTGAAGCTTTCTTT. Drawing the rest from reference TRBV7-2 and TRBJ1-1, the complete variable domain is GAGVSQSPSNKVTEKGKDVELRCDPISGHTALYWYRQSLGQGLEFLIYFQGNSAPDKSGLPSDRFSAERTGGSVSTLTIQRTQQEDSAVYLCASSLVGWGNTEAFFGQGTRLTVV.

The rearrangement joins TRBV28 to TRBJ2-7; no clear D gene. From germline, CDR1 is MDHEN and CDR2 SYDVKM. There are 11 residues in the CDR3. The V gene lost 6 bases and the J gene lost 0 bases, with 3 bases spanning the gap. CDR3 sequence: CASRGSYEQYV. The CDR3 bases are TGTGCCAGCAGGGGCTCCTACGAGCAGTACGTC.

This clonotype was seen ten or more times. The chain links TRBV20-1 to TRBJ2-3, with D possibly TRBD1 on 5 matching bases. CDR1 is DFQATT and CDR2 is SNEGSKA in the germline V gene (reference sequence). Trimming stripped 6 bases from V and 0 bases from J, with 7 bases between. This CDR3 region has 12 residues. The CDR3 nucleotides are TGCAGTGCCCGACAGAGCACAGATACGCAGTATTTT. Amino acids: CSARQSTDTQYF.

This clonotype was seen more than once but under ten times. V usage is TRBV19 and J usage is TRBJ1-1; maybe TRBD1 (6 bases). The V gene lost 5 bases and the J gene lost 7 bases, with 14 bases spanning the gap. CDR3 length: 13 amino acids. Germline V CDR1 and CDR2: LNHDA, SQIVND (reference sequence). The CDR3 region has the DNA TGTGCCAGTAGTGATCTGGGGGCAAATGAAGCTTTCTTT. Protein sequence: CASSDLGANEAFF.

This clonotype was seen repeatedly, ten times or more. J is TRBJ2-1 and V is TRBV7-9, with 9 bases fitting TRBD2. Germline CDR1 reads SEHNR; CDR2 reads FQNEAQ (reference sequence). There are 15 residues in the CDR3. Trimming removed 7 bases from V and 6 bases from J; junction bases left unmatched: 10. The CDR3 loop is CASTGGWRGGNEQFF. The CDR3 region has the DNA TGTGCCAGCACCGGAGGGTGGCGGGGGGGCAATGAGCAGTTCTTC.

This clonotype was counted between two and nine times. V and J are TRBV12-3 or TRBV12-4 and TRBJ2-2, with a tentative D call TRBD1 (5 bases). V lost 5 bases and J lost 3, with 16 bases in between. This CDR3 has 16 amino acids. The CDR3 reads CASSPTPAGYTGELFF. DNA for the CDR3: TGTGCCAGCAGTCCTACTCCCGCAGGGTACACCGGGGAGCTGTTTTTT.

This clonotype came up many times. The chain's CDR3 is CASSLTGGTGNTIYF. For the CDR3, the DNA is TGTGCCAGCAGCCTGACAGGGGGCACTGGAAACACCATATATTTT. J is TRBJ1-3 and V is TRBV7-9; TRBD1 matches at 10 bases. Germline CDR1 reads SEHNR; CDR2 reads FQNEAQ (reference sequence). This CDR3 is 15 amino acids long. After removal of 5 bases from V and 2 bases from J, the junction contained 3 bases not matched to a gene.

This clonotype was counted ten times or more. For the CDR3, the DNA is TGTGCCAGCAGCACGACCCAGGGGATTCATGAGCAGTTCTTC. As protein: CASSTTQGIHEQFF. The gene calls are TRBV7-2 and TRBJ2-1, with a possible D match to TRBD1 (6 bases). This CDR3 has 14 residues. Deletions cut 5 bases from V and 8 bases from J, with 16 bases between. The germline gives CDR1 SGHTA, CDR2 FQGNSA.

This clonotype came up many times. CDR3 nucleotides: TGTGCCATCAGTGAGTCAAGGGATGGCTACACCTTC. Residues: CAISESRDGYTF. This sequence joins TRBV10-3 and TRBJ1-2; D is ambiguous. Trimming stripped 0 bases from V and 6 bases from J, with 5 bases between. The CDR3 is 12 residues long. Germline V gene sequence: CDR1 ENHRY, CDR2 SYGVKD.